Listed below are T cell receptor beta chains from one sample, sequenced in a study of T cells after somatic rescue of genetic block. Clones were read by immunoSEQ multiplex PCR, and TCRdb kept only the in-frame ones, dropping some. The repertoire holds about 110,000 clones, with 80% to 95% as singletons. The sample was peripheral blood mononuclear cells (PBMCs). The receptors originated from a woman aged 18-30 years. Each CDR3 is given with its conserved first and last residue. D genes are given only for firm matches. Size tells how often a clone was seen (once, few, many) or the class of an expanded clone, and some rows leave it out.

CDR3aa | CDR3nt | j_gene | abundance | d_gene | v_gene
CASSQEAGGNGYTF | TGCGCCAGCAGCCAAGAGGCAGGGGGCAACGGCTACACCTTC | TRBJ1-2 | . | TRBD1 | TRBV4-3
CASSQEGLNYGYTF | TGCGCCAGCAGCCAAGAGGGCCTAAACTATGGCTACACCTTC | TRBJ1-2 | . | . | TRBV4-1
CSVDNDRGRNTEAFF | TGCAGCGTTGACAACGACAGGGGGAGGAACACTGAAGCTTTCTTT | TRBJ1-1 | . | TRBD1 | TRBV29-1
CASSLTSGGARDTQYF | TGTGCCAGTAGTTTGACTAGCGGGGGGGCCAGGGATACGCAGTATTTT | TRBJ2-3 | . | TRBD2 | TRBV19
CASSLEENSPLHF | TGTGCCAGTAGTTTGGAGGAGAATTCACCCCTCCACTTT | TRBJ1-6 | . | . | TRBV19
CASSPTGDNTEAFF | TGCGCCAGCAGCCCGACAGGGGATAACACTGAAGCTTTCTTT | TRBJ1-1 | once | TRBD1 | TRBV5-1
CSVEEGTWNTEAFF | TGCAGCGTTGAAGAGGGCACTTGGAACACTGAAGCTTTCTTT | TRBJ1-1 | once | . | TRBV29-1
CASSRGGLYNEQFF | TGTGCCAGCAGCCGGGGGGGACTCTACAATGAGCAGTTCTTC | TRBJ2-1 | . | TRBD2 | TRBV6-6
CASSPQGGNTEAFF | TGTGCCAGCAGCCCCCAGGGAGGGAACACTGAAGCTTTCTTT | TRBJ1-1 | . | . | TRBV9
CASSPRDTPDNEQFF | TGCGCCAGCAGCCCCCGGGACACCCCCGACAATGAGCAGTTCTTC | TRBJ2-1 | . | . | TRBV4-3
CASSRKTGNEQYF | TGCGCCAGCAGCAGAAAGACAGGGAACGAGCAGTACTTC | TRBJ2-7 | . | TRBD1 | TRBV4-3
CASTGGQGTPLGNQPQHF | TGCGCCAGCACCGGGGGACAGGGGACTCCCCTAGGCAATCAGCCCCAGCATTTT | TRBJ1-5 | . | TRBD1 | TRBV10-2
CASSQEEGGYETQYF | TGTGCCAGCAGCCAAGAAGAGGGGGGGTATGAGACCCAGTACTTC | TRBJ2-5 | . | . | TRBV4-2
CASSYRTGWNYGYTF | TGTGCCAGCAGTTACCGGACAGGGTGGAACTATGGCTACACCTTC | TRBJ1-2 | . | TRBD1 | TRBV27
CASSYGENTEAFF | TGTGCCAGCAGTTATGGGGAGAACACTGAAGCTTTCTTT | TRBJ1-1 | . | . | TRBV28
CASGSGDSNQPQHF | TGTGCCAGCGGTTCTGGGGATAGCAATCAGCCCCAGCATTTT | TRBJ1-5 | . | . | TRBV7-9
CASSLTSGGVVLDTQYF | TGCGCCAGCAGCTTAACTAGCGGGGGGGTCGTCCTAGATACGCAGTATTTT | TRBJ2-3 | . | TRBD2 | TRBV5-1
CASSSQRGGASEKLFF | TGTGCCAGCAGCTCTCAGCGTGGGGGAGCGAGCGAAAAACTGTTTTTT | TRBJ1-4 | . | . | TRBV7-2
CASMSQGPYAPLHF | TGTGCCAGCATGTCACAAGGCCCCTATGCACCCCTCCACTTT | TRBJ1-6 | . | . | TRBV28
CASSVKGQTDTQYF | TGTGCCAGCAGCGTAAAGGGACAAACAGATACGCAGTATTTT | TRBJ2-3 | once | . | TRBV9
CASSAVRSNQPQHF | TGTGCCAGTAGCGCGGTTAGGAGCAATCAGCCCCAGCATTTT | TRBJ1-5 | . | . | TRBV19
CASSPSRVHEQYF | TGTGCCAGCAGCCCGAGTAGGGTACACGAGCAGTACTTC | TRBJ2-7 | . | . | TRBV7-8
CASSETGTDTQYF | TGTGCCAGCAGTGAAACTGGAACAGATACGCAGTATTTT | TRBJ2-3 | . | . | TRBV2
CASSFRGSTDTQYF | TGTGCCAGCAGCTTCCGGGGAAGCACAGATACGCAGTATTTT | TRBJ2-3 | . | . | TRBV7-3
CASSSPGRGYEQYF | TGTGCCAGCAGTTCCCCGGGACGGGGATACGAGCAGTACTTC | TRBJ2-7 | . | . | TRBV27
CASSPEGTGDAGEQFF | TGTGCCAGCAGCCCCGAAGGGACAGGGGATGCGGGTGAGCAGTTCTTC | TRBJ2-1 | . | TRBD1 | TRBV4-2
CAWSEEPNGYTF | TGTGCCTGGTCAGAGGAGCCGAATGGCTACACCTTC | TRBJ1-2 | few | . | TRBV30
CASSRKEGDGYEQYF | TGCGCCAGCAGCCGCAAGGAGGGGGACGGCTACGAGCAGTACTTC | TRBJ2-7 | . | . | TRBV4-1
CASSIPILASGGFQYNEQFF | TGTGCCAGCAGCATCCCCATCCTGGCTAGCGGGGGGTTCCAGTACAATGAGCAGTTCTTC | TRBJ2-1 | . | TRBD2 | TRBV7-6
CASSFRRGGNQPQHF | TGTGCCAGCAGCTTTCGGAGGGGGGGCAATCAGCCCCAGCATTTT | TRBJ1-5 | . | . | TRBV27
CASSSSSYEQYF | TGTGCCAGCAGTTCCAGCTCCTACGAGCAGTACTTC | TRBJ2-7 | . | . | TRBV5-5
CASSSSYRGSSYEQYF | TGTGCCAGCAGCTCCTCCTACAGGGGAAGCTCCTACGAGCAGTACTTC | TRBJ2-7 | . | TRBD1 | TRBV7-7
CASSSGRSSYEQYF | TGTGCCAGCTCTTCGGGACGGAGCTCCTACGAGCAGTACTTC | TRBJ2-7 | . | . | TRBV9
CASSFRDRGHEQYF | TGTGCCAGCAGCTTCCGGGACAGGGGCCACGAGCAGTACTTC | TRBJ2-7 | . | TRBD1 | TRBV5-6
CASSLGQGHTEAFF | TGTGCCAGCTCACTAGGACAGGGCCACACTGAAGCTTTCTTT | TRBJ1-1 | . | TRBD1 | TRBV18
CASSHPDRGETEAFF | TGTGCCAGCAGCCATCCCGACAGGGGTGAGACTGAAGCTTTCTTT | TRBJ1-1 | . | TRBD1 | TRBV6-6
CASSRQGTDEQFF | TGTGCCAGCAGCCGGCAGGGGACCGATGAGCAGTTCTTC | TRBJ2-1 | . | . | TRBV7-2
CASSLDGVSGANVLTF | TGTGCCAGCAGCTTGGACGGAGTCTCTGGGGCCAACGTCCTGACTTTC | TRBJ2-6 | . | . | TRBV5-4
CASSLRGIGQETQYF | TGTGCCAGCAGCTTGAGGGGGATTGGCCAAGAGACCCAGTACTTC | TRBJ2-5 | . | . | TRBV11-1
CAWRMGRTGPYEQYF | TGTGCCTGGAGAATGGGAAGGACAGGGCCCTACGAGCAGTACTTC | TRBJ2-7 | . | TRBD1 | TRBV30